Listed here are 26 T cell receptor beta chains from one sample, sequenced in a study of OX40 agonist ivuxolimab in advanced cancers. TCRdb keeps only in-frame clones here, not all; method: immunoSEQ multiplex PCR. The data show nearly 80,000 clones, under 85% seen once. This specimen consisted of CD4+ or CD8+ T cells sorted from blood, obtained in a trial of the OX40 agonist ivuxolimab. These TCRs come from an adult with an advanced solid tumor such as melanoma, head and neck, liver or kidney cancer.

This clone appeared a single time. The V call is TRBV5-1, the J call TRBJ2-3; TRBD1 matches at 8 bases. The J segment lost 6 bases and the V segment lost 5 bases, leaving 8 bases of the junction unmatched. Germline lookup yields CDR1 SGHRS and CDR2 YFSETQ. The CDR3 contains 14 residues. The CDR3: CASSPGGMVDTQYF. CDR3 in DNA: TGCGCCAGCAGTCCAGGGGGCATGGTGGATACGCAGTATTTT.

The rearrangement links TRBV11-2 to TRBJ1-6; D gene uncertain. This CDR3 has 13 amino acids. Looked up from germline, CDR1 is SGHAT and CDR2 is FQNNGV. V gave up 6 bases and J gave up 11 bases, with 14 bases separating them. CDR3 sequence reads: CASRLAGVAPLHF. CDR3 nucleotides: TGTGCCAGCAGACTGGCCGGGGTGGCACCCCTCCACTTT.

The chain joins TRBV6-1 to TRBJ2-2; tentative D call: TRBD1 (6 bases). Trimming cost V 6 bases and J 5 bases, with 13 bases left between them. CDR3 length: 14 residues. Germline CDR1 is MNHNS and CDR2 is SASEGT. The CDR3: CASRGDILTGELFF. CDR3 DNA: TGTGCCAGCAGAGGGGACATACTGACCGGGGAGCTGTTTTTT.

This rearrangement joins TRBV28 to TRBJ1-1; D unresolved. The CDR3 has 13 residues. V dropped 6 bases and J dropped 4 bases, with 12 bases sitting between them. The germline V gene has CDR1 MDHEN and CDR2 SYDVKM. CDR3 bases: TGTGCCAGCAGGATCGGTATAGGCACTGAAGCTTTCTTT. Its protein is CASRIGIGTEAFF.

J is TRBJ1-5 and V is TRBV28; 7 nucleotides agree with TRBD1. CDR3 size: 14 residues. Per the germline V gene, CDR1 is MDHEN and CDR2 is SYDVKM. V shed 6 bases and J 3 bases; nucleotides not matched to a gene: 5. For the CDR3, the DNA is TGTGCCAGCAGAAGACAGGGTTACAATCAGCCCCAGCATTTT. Residues: CASRRQGYNQPQHF.

The J gene is TRBJ2-3, the V gene TRBV11-3; D not resolved. Germline V CDR1 and CDR2: SGHNT, YENEEA. V was clipped by 4 bases and J by 5 bases, with 4 bases between them. The CDR3 length is 11 residues. The CDR3 nucleotides read TGTGCCAGCAGCTGGGGAGATACGCAGTATTTT. Protein product: CASSWGDTQYF.

V and J are TRBV19 and TRBJ2-2; D remains ambiguous. The CDR3 runs to 16 residues. The germline V gene has CDR1 LNHDA and CDR2 SQIVND (reference sequence). V was clipped by 5 bases and J by 0 bases, with 13 bases between them. The CDR3 region is CASSARYGANTGELFF. The CDR3 region has the DNA TGTGCCAGTAGTGCCCGATATGGGGCGAACACCGGGGAGCTGTTTTTT.

As regards this clone: In the same sample, other DNA sequences code for this CDR3. The gene calls are TRBV11-2 and TRBJ1-1, with a weak D call TRBD1 (5 bases). This CDR3 has 13 residues. CDR1 and CDR2 (germline): SGHAT, FQNNGV. The ends were cut back, 2 bases at V and 4 bases at J, with 8 bases in the middle. This CDR3 is CASSLPGGTEAFF. DNA for the CDR3: TGTGCCAGCAGCTTACCCGGGGGCACTGAAGCTTTCTTT.

This sequence joins TRBV7-2 and TRBJ1-4; D gene unclear. Germline loops: CDR1 SGHTA, CDR2 FQGNSA. V dropped 0 bases and J dropped 6 bases, with 14 bases sitting between them. This CDR3 region has 16 residues. CDR3 nucleotides: TGTGCCAGCAGCTTAGCGTATACAACCGGGTATGAAAAACTGTTTTTT. Amino acids: CASSLAYTTGYEKLFF.

The rearrangement uses TRBV28 and TRBJ1-2; 8 nucleotides agree with TRBD1. Germline V lookup: CDR1 MDHEN, CDR2 SYDVKM. There are 13 residues in the CDR3. The J segment lost 7 bases and the V segment lost 7 bases, leaving 8 bases of the junction unmatched. CDR3: CASTAGGVPGYTF. CDR3 nucleotides: TGTGCCAGCACTGCAGGGGGCGTCCCTGGCTACACCTTC.

The chain is built from TRBV11-2 and TRBJ1-4; 11 bases are a match to TRBD1. The junction had 1 base not matched to a gene; V was cut back by 0 bases and J by 7 bases. The germline CDR1 and CDR2 sequences are SGHAT and FQNNGV. The CDR3 contains 15 residues. CDR3: CASSLEGTGGEKLFF. The DNA of the CDR3 is TGTGCCAGCAGCTTAGAGGGGACAGGGGGTGAAAAACTGTTTTTT.

The chain combines TRBV10-2 with TRBJ1-1, with D uncertain. The germline gives CDR1 WSHSY, CDR2 SAAADI. The CDR3 runs to 13 residues. V was cut by 7 bases and J by 4 bases, with 13 bases left in between. The CDR3 DNA follows: TGCGCCAGCAACCCCTCCGGAGGCACTGAAGCTTTCTTT. This translates into CASNPSGGTEAFF.

The V gene is TRBV11-2, the J gene TRBJ1-5; D not resolved. The CDR3 sequence is 14 residues long. Germline V gene lookup returns CDR1 SGHAT and CDR2 FQNNGV. Trimming took 2 bases from V and 2 from J, leaving 7 bases between them. CDR3 residues: CASSLNSGNQPQHF. The DNA of the CDR3 is TGTGCCAGCAGCTTAAACAGTGGCAATCAGCCCCAGCATTTT.

The V call is TRBV29-1, the J call TRBJ1-2; a possible D gene is TRBD1 (5 bases). V shed 3 bases and J shed 7 bases, with 15 bases lying between them. The CDR3 extends over 13 amino acids. CDR1 and CDR2 from the germline V gene are SQVTM and ANQGSEA. The CDR3 sequence: CSVETRGFSGYTF. The CDR3 DNA is TGCAGCGTTGAGACTAGGGGTTTTTCTGGCTACACCTTC.

The genes are TRBV6-1 and TRBJ1-2; TRBD1 is a possible D gene (6 bases). V shed 3 bases and J shed 2 bases, with 10 bases lying between them. The CDR3 loop spans 14 amino acids. CDR1 is MNHNS, CDR2 SASEGT, per germline. The CDR3 region has the DNA TGTGCCAGCAGTGACAGGGGCTTGAACTATGGCTACACCTTC. Translation gives CASSDRGLNYGYTF.

The V gene is TRBV6-5, the J gene TRBJ1-3, with a tentative D call TRBD1 (6 bases). The CDR3 totals 16 residues. Germline-derived CDR1 and CDR2 are MNHEY and SVGAGI. V was cut by 4 bases and J by 0 bases, with 13 bases left in between. The CDR3 loop reads CASSWGGGLSGNTIYF. The CDR3 coding sequence is TGTGCCAGCAGTTGGGGAGGGGGTCTCTCTGGAAACACCATATATTTT.

The V gene is TRBV18, the J gene TRBJ2-7, with 7 bases matching TRBD2. The CDR3 spans 14 residues. V trimming: 6 bases; J trimming: 2 bases; junction bases outside the gene matches: 7. Germline V lookup: CDR1 KGHSH, CDR2 LQKENI. The chain's CDR3 is CASSEGREAYEQYV. The CDR3 nucleotides read TGTGCCAGCTCCGAAGGACGGGAGGCCTACGAGCAGTACGTC.

The chain is built from TRBV21-1 and TRBJ2-7; the D call in the table, TRBD1, was not verified against the DNA. TRBV21-1 is a recognized pseudogene. CDR3 length: 13 amino acids. The CDR3: CASTLDRDHEQYF. CDR3 nucleotides: TGTGCCAGCACCCTGGACAGGGACCACGAGCAGTACTTC.

This chain's CDR3 is CASSLGLANGEEQFF. The DNA for the CDR3 is TGTGCCAGCAGCTTAGGGCTAGCCAATGGGGAGGAGCAGTTCTTC. The chain uses TRBV11-1 and TRBJ2-1; D is perhaps TRBD2 (5 bases). Germline V lookup: CDR1 SGHAT, CDR2 FQDESV (reference sequence). This CDR3 is built from 15 residues. Trimming removed 1 base from V and 10 bases from J, with 17 bases in between.

This rearrangement joins TRBV19 to TRBJ1-2; 9 nucleotides agree with TRBD1. V dropped 3 bases and J dropped 8; count of bases not matched to a gene: 7. The CDR3 is 14 amino acids. Germline V CDR1 and CDR2: LNHDA, SQIVND (reference sequence). The CDR3 here is CASSIPGQGGGYTF. In nucleotides, the CDR3 is TGTGCCAGTAGTATCCCGGGACAGGGAGGCGGCTACACCTTC.

The rearrangement links TRBV5-1 to TRBJ2-3, with no clear D. CDR3 length equals 14 residues. Trimming cost V 2 bases and J 1 base, with 8 bases left between them. Germline CDR1 is SGHRS and CDR2 is YFSETQ. The CDR3 DNA follows: TGCGCCAGCAGCTTCAGTGGGGGCACAGATACGCAGTATTTT. Its protein product is CASSFSGGTDTQYF.

V is TRBV5-4 and J is TRBJ2-3, with 12 bases identical to TRBD2. This CDR3 comprises 15 residues. Trimming at V came to 2 bases and at J to 5 bases, leaving 3 bases not matched to a gene. Germline V gene data show CDR1 as SGHNT and CDR2 as YYREEE (reference sequence). CDR3 nucleotides: TGTGCCAGCAGCTTCAAGACTAGCGGGGGAGATACGCAGTATTTT. It yields the protein CASSFKTSGGDTQYF.

Note on this clone: Germline is not matched at one junction end, which may reflect a read error. The chain uses TRBV7-9 and TRBJ2-1, with 9 bases matching TRBD1. The CDR3 is made up of 16 amino acids. Germline V gene sequence: CDR1 SEHNR, CDR2 FQNEAQ (reference sequence). CDR3 protein: CAGSRTGGGLYNEQFF. CDR3 nucleotide sequence: TGTGCCGGCAGCCGAACAGGGGGCGGGCTCTACAATGAGCAGTTCTTC.

The chain carries TRBV5-1 and TRBJ2-2, with D possibly matching TRBD1 (5 bases). There are 15 residues in the CDR3. Germline V lookup: CDR1 SGHRS, CDR2 YFSETQ. V lost 4 bases, J lost 1 base, and 11 bases lay in between. The CDR3 region is CASSRTFLNTGELFF. The CDR3 DNA sequence: TGCGCCAGCAGCAGGACATTCTTGAACACCGGGGAGCTGTTTTTT.

The J gene is TRBJ2-1, the V gene TRBV29-1; 10 bases align to TRBD2. With 5 bases clipped from V and 4 bases from J, the junction kept 8 bases outside the gene matches. Germline values: CDR1 SQVTM, CDR2 ANQGSEA. The CDR3 length is 15 residues. CDR3 amino acids: CSVRIAGGLYNEQFF. CDR3 sequence (DNA): TGCAGCGTTCGTATAGCGGGGGGCCTTTACAATGAGCAGTTCTTC.

The chain is built from TRBV19 and TRBJ2-1, with a tentative D call TRBD2 (6 bases). The length of the CDR3 is 15 residues. V was trimmed by 3 bases and J by 6 bases, leaving 15 bases between them. Germline V gene lookup returns CDR1 LNHDA and CDR2 SQIVND (reference sequence). CDR3 in amino acids: CASSMEGLYRNEQFF. DNA for the CDR3: TGTGCCAGTAGTATGGAGGGGCTTTACCGCAATGAGCAGTTCTTC.